A selection of T cell receptor beta chains follows, all from one sample in a study of control samples from healthy donors and cancer patients. Some clones are missing from TCRdb's copy, which holds only in-frame ones; the method was immunoSEQ multiplex PCR. The sample shows some 120,000 clones, approximately 90% of them seen only once. The sample taken for sequencing was blood. These receptors originate from a man between 18 and 29 years old in good health. Each CDR3 is given with its conserved first and last residue. The D gene is left open where the match is weak. For some rows the clone size is stated as once, few or many, or as a class when expanded; others skip it.

size	V	J	D	CDR3	DNA
NA	TRBV29-1	TRBJ2-1	NA	CSVDRWEYNEQFF	TGCAGCGTTGATAGGTGGGAGTACAATGAGCAGTTCTTC
NA	TRBV19	TRBJ2-7	TRBD1	CASNYRGSTEQYF	TGTGCCAGTAACTACAGGGGATCTACCGAGCAGTACTTC
NA	TRBV7-3	TRBJ2-1	NA	CASSVNQGYNEQFF	TGTGCCAGCAGCGTGAACCAGGGCTACAATGAGCAGTTCTTC
NA	TRBV11-2	TRBJ1-6	NA	CASSLDGSGASPLHF	TGTGCCAGCAGCTTAGACGGCTCAGGGGCGTCACCCCTCCACTTT
NA	TRBV10-3	TRBJ1-5	TRBD1	CAISDGTGGRNQPQHF	TGTGCCATCAGTGACGGGACAGGGGGCCGTAATCAGCCCCAGCATTTT
NA	TRBV6-6	TRBJ2-3	TRBD2	CASILTSGTDTQYF	TGTGCCAGCATCCTGACTAGCGGAACAGATACGCAGTATTTT
NA	TRBV5-1	TRBJ2-1	NA	CASSLGLSDYNEQFF	TGCGCCAGCAGCTTGGGCCTATCAGACTACAATGAGCAGTTCTTC
NA	TRBV5-6	TRBJ2-7	TRBD2	CASSAGTSGYEQYF	TGTGCCAGCAGCGCCGGGACTAGCGGCTACGAGCAGTACTTC
NA	TRBV30	TRBJ1-4	NA	CAWSARLVGGNNEKLFF	TGTGCCTGGAGTGCCCGCCTCGTCGGGGGGAATAATGAAAAACTGTTTTTT
few	TRBV11-2	TRBJ2-7	NA	CASSFSPSYEQYF	TGTGCCAGCAGCTTTTCACCATCCTACGAGCAGTACTTC
NA	TRBV28	TRBJ2-7	NA	CASSLFPDRTYEQYF	TGTGCCAGCAGTTTATTCCCCGACAGAACCTACGAGCAGTACTTC
NA	TRBV5-5	TRBJ2-7	TRBD1	CASSLGTGIYEQYF	TGTGCCAGCAGCTTGGGGACAGGGATCTACGAGCAGTACTTC
once	TRBV28	TRBJ1-4	TRBD1	CASSSTGGSEKLFF	TGTGCCAGCAGTTCAACAGGGGGATCTGAAAAACTGTTTTTT
NA	TRBV5-4	TRBJ2-7	TRBD2	CASSSLAGARGEQYF	TGTGCCAGCAGCTCACTAGCGGGGGCTAGAGGCGAGCAGTACTTC
once	TRBV30	TRBJ1-6	TRBD1	CAWSPTGKYSPLHF	TGTGCCTGGAGCCCGACAGGGAAATATTCACCCCTCCACTTT
NA	TRBV10-1	TRBJ2-5	TRBD1	CASIPDRAQETQYF	TGCGCCAGCATCCCGGACAGGGCCCAAGAGACCCAGTACTTC
NA	TRBV7-9	TRBJ2-3	TRBD2	CASSLERGGAWGDTQYF	TGTGCCAGCAGCTTAGAGCGCGGGGGGGCCTGGGGAGATACGCAGTATTTT
NA	TRBV12-3/TRBV12-4	TRBJ1-4	NA	CASSSGTEKLFF	TGTGCCAGCAGTTCAGGTACTGAAAAACTGTTTTTT
NA	TRBV13	TRBJ1-6	NA	CASSLRANGSPLHF	TGTGCCAGCAGCTTGAGGGCAAATGGGTCACCCCTCCACTTT
NA	TRBV19	TRBJ2-5	NA	CASSLTGVETQYF	TGTGCCAGTAGTCTAACAGGCGTCGAGACCCAGTACTTC
NA	TRBV5-1	TRBJ2-7	NA	CASSLRDPTFGGSYEQYF	TGCGCCAGCAGCTTGAGGGACCCGACGTTTGGGGGCTCCTACGAGCAGTACTTC
NA	TRBV30	TRBJ1-3	NA	CAWTTFLGNTIYF	TGTGCCTGGACCACATTCTTAGGAAACACCATATATTTT
NA	TRBV11-1	TRBJ1-1	NA	CASSLEYENTEAFF	TGTGCCAGCAGCTTAGAATACGAGAACACTGAAGCTTTCTTT
once	TRBV19	TRBJ1-6	NA	CASSIGILRGSYNSPLHF	TGTGCCAGTAGTATCGGGATACTACGGGGTTCCTATAATTCACCCCTCCACTTT
NA	TRBV18	TRBJ1-5	NA	CASSPEIKSNQPQHF	TGTGCCAGCTCCCCAGAGATAAAGAGCAATCAGCCCCAGCATTTT
once	TRBV6-2/TRBV6-3	TRBJ2-5	NA	CASGLDSASETQYF	TGTGCCAGCGGTTTGGACAGTGCCTCCGAGACCCAGTACTTC
NA	TRBV18	TRBJ2-1	NA	CASSPGARDNEQFF	TGTGCCAGCTCTCCGGGGGCAAGAGACAATGAGCAGTTCTTC
NA	TRBV4-1	TRBJ1-3	NA	CASSQGPEGNTIYF	TGCGCCAGCAGCCAGGGTCCCGAGGGAAACACCATATATTTT
NA	TRBV4-1	TRBJ2-5	NA	CASSPVVMETQYF	TGCGCCAGCAGTCCTGTGGTTATGGAGACCCAGTACTTC
NA	TRBV3-1/TRBV3-2	TRBJ2-1	TRBD2	CASSQVGTSGGPYNEQFF	TGTGCCAGCAGCCAAGTCGGGACTAGCGGGGGCCCGTACAATGAGCAGTTCTTC
NA	TRBV5-4	TRBJ2-7	NA	CASSKRGYEQYF	TGTGCCAGCAGCAAACGGGGCTACGAGCAGTACTTC
NA	TRBV5-1	TRBJ2-7	NA	CASSRPDSYEQYF	TGCGCCAGCAGCAGACCGGACAGCTACGAGCAGTACTTC
few	TRBV27	TRBJ2-7	NA	CATSGRYEQYF	TGTGCCACCTCAGGGCGTTACGAGCAGTACTTC
NA	TRBV29-1	TRBJ1-2	TRBD1	CSVVGTAYGYTF	TGCAGCGTTGTTGGGACAGCCTATGGCTACACCTTC
NA	TRBV19	TRBJ1-1	NA	CASIPTEAFF	TGTGCCAGTATTCCAACCGAAGCTTTCTTT
NA	TRBV28	TRBJ1-3	NA	CASTRLGLTGNTIYF	TGTGCCAGCACCCGCCTGGGGTTAACTGGAAACACCATATATTTT
NA	TRBV5-6	TRBJ2-3	NA	CASTPTWGTDTQYF	TGTGCCAGCACCCCGACCTGGGGCACAGATACGCAGTATTTT
NA	TRBV7-6	TRBJ1-6	NA	CASSSQDNSPLHF	TGTGCCAGCAGCTCCCAAGATAATTCACCCCTCCACTTT
NA	TRBV12-5	TRBJ2-3	TRBD2	CASGPGTSGLDTQYF	TGTGCTAGTGGTCCCGGGACTAGTGGTTTGGATACGCAGTATTTT
NA	TRBV6-5	TRBJ2-1	TRBD1	CASRGDSLSEQFF	TGTGCCAGCAGGGGGGACAGTCTAAGCGAGCAGTTCTTC
NA	TRBV6-6	TRBJ2-7	TRBD2	CASSYLSGTTYEQYF	TGTGCCAGCAGTTACTTATCCGGGACTACATACGAGCAGTACTTC
NA	TRBV2	TRBJ2-3	TRBD2	CASRPTSGGVPDTQYF	TGTGCCAGCAGGCCGACTAGCGGGGGGGTCCCAGATACGCAGTATTTT
NA	TRBV5-1	TRBJ1-1	NA	CASSFVQANTEAFF	TGCGCCAGCAGCTTTGTACAGGCGAACACTGAAGCTTTCTTT
NA	TRBV19	TRBJ1-2	TRBD1	CASSPRGSNYGYTF	TGTGCCAGTAGTCCCAGGGGGTCTAACTATGGCTACACCTTC
NA	TRBV7-2	TRBJ2-7	NA	CASSLGQIYEQYF	TGTGCCAGCAGCCTCGGACAGATTTACGAGCAGTACTTC
NA	TRBV18	TRBJ1-3	NA	CASSPQGTGNTIYF	TGTGCCAGCTCACCCCAGGGTACCGGAAACACCATATATTTT
once	TRBV6-5	TRBJ1-1	NA	CASIHSRAGYNTEAFF	TGTGCCAGCATTCACTCCCGGGCAGGGTATAACACTGAAGCTTTCTTT
NA	TRBV9	TRBJ2-1	NA	CASSVDVNNEQFF	TGTGCCAGCAGCGTAGACGTAAACAATGAGCAGTTCTTC
NA	TRBV10-2	TRBJ1-1	NA	CASSDTGRETEAFF	TGCGCCAGCAGTGACACAGGGCGAGAGACTGAAGCTTTCTTT
once	TRBV5-1	TRBJ2-3	TRBD2	CASSQLSRGSTDTQYF	TGCGCCAGCAGCCAACTCTCGCGGGGGAGCACAGATACGCAGTATTTT
NA	TRBV2	TRBJ2-3	NA	CASSERRSLSTDTQYF	TGTGCCAGCAGTGAACGGCGCAGTCTTAGTACAGATACGCAGTATTTT
NA	TRBV6-5	TRBJ1-3	NA	CASSRTLSGNTIYF	TGTGCCAGCAGTAGGACCCTTTCTGGAAACACCATATATTTT
NA	TRBV4-1	TRBJ1-5	TRBD1	CASSQEMGQGVHYQPQHF	TGCGCCAGCAGCCAAGAGATGGGACAGGGGGTTCACTATCAGCCCCAGCATTTT
NA	TRBV10-3	TRBJ1-6	NA	CAISESPGRVNSPLHF	TGTGCCATCAGTGAGTCGCCAGGGAGGGTGAATTCACCCCTCCACTTT
NA	TRBV6-1	TRBJ1-5	NA	CASSEFREYGYNEPQHF	TGTGCCAGCAGTGAATTTCGGGAGTACGGATACAATGAGCCCCAGCATTTT